This T cell receptor beta chain comes out of a study of blood T cell repertoires in COVID-19. Clones were read by immunoSEQ multiplex PCR, and TCRdb kept only the in-frame ones, dropping some. The repertoire holds about 320,000 clones, with about 87% as singletons. The junction had 5 bases not matched to a gene; V was cut back by 3 bases and J by 10 bases. Germline V gene data show CDR1 as SGDLS and CDR2 as YYNGEE. CDR3 size: 15 residues. This chain joins TRBV9 and TRBJ2-1; 15 bases match TRBD2. Sequencing input: PBMCs or T cells enriched from blood (not recorded which). The sequence derives from a young man who had recovered from COVID-19. CDR3 nucleotides: TGTGCCAGCAGCGCCGGGACTAGCGGGGGGACCGAGCAGTTCTTC. Its translation: CASSAGTSGGTEQFF.